The 15 T cell receptor beta chains reported below all come from one sample, sequenced in a study of T cell clones after liver transplantation (dated by TCRdb to about 2019). The library was made by the immunoSEQ multiplex PCR assay. The table was pulled from immuneACCESS by TCRdb, which kept in-frame rearrangements only. Such tables lose some clones; where checked, under half of the loss comes from unresolved V genes, and the rest has no known cause. The sample table contains 80,000 or so clones; only one count was recorded for roughly four fifths of them. Of the sample, approximately 0.47% falls within the top ten clones. The sample here was CD4+ T cells from blood, taken just over 45 months after liver transplant. These receptors were taken from a human patient who received a liver transplant. Following transplantation, part of the T cell population may be supplied by the graft donor rather than the patient.

This chain connects TRBV18 to TRBJ1-5, with 8 bases lining up with TRBD1. Trimming removed 6 bases from V and 7 bases from J; junction bases left unmatched: 11. The germline V gene has CDR1 KGHSH and CDR2 LQKENI. The CDR3 sequence is 15 residues long. The DNA for the CDR3 is TGTGCCAGCTCTCAAGGGACAGGTAAATCCCAGCCCCAGCATTTT. Translation gives CASSQGTGKSQPQHF.

CDR3 amino acids: CASSLWGKVTEAFF. The CDR3, as DNA: TGTGCCAGCAGTTTATGGGGCAAAGTAACTGAAGCTTTCTTT. This sequence joins TRBV28 and TRBJ1-1; D unresolved. Per germline, CDR1 MDHEN and CDR2 SYDVKM. Trimming left V 0 bases short and J 5 bases short, with 10 bases between. The CDR3 sequence is 14 residues long.

The chain uses TRBV18 and TRBJ2-3; D is unclear. V lost 2 bases, J lost 6 bases, and 3 bases lay in between. This CDR3 region has 11 residues. CDR1 and CDR2 from the germline V gene are KGHSH and LQKENI. The CDR3 nucleotides are TGTGCCAGCTCACCAGATGATACGCAGTATTTT. Protein sequence: CASSPDDTQYF.

The rearrangement joins TRBV19 to TRBJ2-2; D tentatively reads TRBD1 or TRBD2 (6 bases each). The ends were cut back, 5 bases at V and 4 bases at J, with 14 bases in the middle. CDR1 and CDR2 from the germline V gene are LNHDA and SQIVND (reference sequence). The CDR3 covers 15 residues. The CDR3 nucleotides read TGTGCCAGTAGTCCCGACAGGAGGGCCACCGGGGAGCTGTTTTTT. Protein: CASSPDRRATGELFF. Combining the CDR3 with reference TRBV19 and TRBJ2-2 gives the whole variable domain DGGITQSPKYLFRKEGQNVTLSCEQNLNHDAMYWYRQDPGQGLRLIYYSQIVNDFQKGDIAEGYSVSREKKESFPLTVTSAQKNPTAFYLCASSPDRRATGELFFGEGSRLTVL.

The chain uses TRBV7-9 and TRBJ2-2; 10 nucleotides agree with TRBD1. The length of the CDR3 is 16 residues. The V gene's germline CDR1 is SEHNR and CDR2 FQNEAQ (reference sequence). V was pared by 3 bases and J by 3 bases, with 4 bases of the junction left unmatched. The CDR3 protein is CASSFGDRGDTGELFF. In nucleotides, the CDR3 is TGTGCCAGCAGCTTCGGGGACAGGGGTGACACCGGGGAGCTGTTTTTT.

The rearrangement joins TRBV27 to TRBJ2-5; 15 bases are a match to TRBD2. This CDR3 has 16 amino acids. J gave up 5 bases and V 6 bases, and 7 bases lay outside the gene matches. Germline CDR1 is MNHEY and CDR2 is SMNVEV (reference sequence). Here the CDR3 reads CASSPGLAGGRETQYF. As DNA, the CDR3 is TGTGCCAGCAGCCCGGGACTAGCGGGAGGAAGGGAGACCCAGTACTTC.

V and J are TRBV5-1 and TRBJ1-5; D gene unclear. The CDR3 length is 15 residues. CDR1 and CDR2 from the germline V gene are SGHRS and YFSETQ. The ends were cut back, 1 base at V and 6 bases at J, with 14 bases in the middle. DNA for the CDR3: TGCGCCAGCAGCTTGCGGCCCGCGTCCGGTCAGCCCCAGCATTTT. It translates to CASSLRPASGQPQHF.

The chain has TRBV4-1 and TRBJ1-3; the D gene is possibly TRBD1 (5 bases). CDR1 and CDR2 (germline): MGHRA, YSYEKL. CDR3 length: 14 residues. Trimming cost V 2 bases and J 8 bases, with 13 bases left between them. CDR3 loop: CASSQQGLGYTIYF. The CDR3 DNA sequence: TGCGCCAGCAGCCAACAGGGTCTTGGGTACACCATATATTTT.

This sequence joins TRBV27 and TRBJ2-1; 8 bases match TRBD2. Germline assignment: CDR1 MNHEY and CDR2 SMNVEV (reference sequence). The CDR3 covers 17 residues. Trimming cost V 10 bases and J 1 base; bases outside gene matches: 15. This CDR3 is CATTRGFSGTSYNEQFF. CDR3 DNA sequence: TGTGCCACCACACGGGGGTTTAGCGGGACTTCCTACAATGAGCAGTTCTTC.

This rearrangement joins TRBV7-2 to TRBJ2-1; D gene uncertain. The CDR3 sequence is 11 residues long. The ends were cut back, 4 bases at V and 8 bases at J, with 6 bases in the middle. The germline V gene has CDR1 SGHTA and CDR2 FQGNSA. The CDR3 DNA reads as TGTGCCAGCAGCTCGTTCTATGAGCAGTTCTTC. This gives the protein CASSSFYEQFF.

This rearrangement joins TRBV4-1 to TRBJ1-1, with 12 nucleotides matching TRBD1. This CDR3 is built from 15 residues. CDR1 and CDR2 from the germline V gene are MGHRA and YSYEKL. The ends lost 4 bases at V and 4 bases at J; junction bases unmatched: 4. The CDR3 protein is CASSRDRGPGTEAFF. The CDR3 nucleotides are TGCGCCAGCAGCCGGGACAGGGGGCCTGGCACTGAAGCTTTCTTT.

The chain has TRBV10-1 and TRBJ1-4; the match to TRBD1 covers 9 bases. The CDR3 is 13 amino acids. Losses at the gene ends were 2 bases for V and 8 bases for J; bases not matched to a gene: 0. CDR1 is WNHNN and CDR2 is SYGVQD in the germline V gene (reference sequence). The CDR3 region is CASSEGQGEKLFF. The CDR3 DNA sequence: TGCGCCAGCAGTGAGGGACAGGGGGAAAAACTGTTTTTT.

The chain links TRBV7-8 to TRBJ2-2; D is uncertain. CDR1 is SGHVS and CDR2 is FQNEAQ in the germline V gene. V shed 2 bases and J shed 4 bases, with 5 bases lying between them. This CDR3 spans 13 amino acids. This chain's CDR3 is CASSLSGTGELFF. The CDR3 DNA is TGTGCCAGCAGCTTATCTGGCACCGGGGAGCTGTTTTTT.

This CDR3 reads CASSPRDRHTIYF. CDR3 nucleotide sequence: TGTGCCAGTAGTCCCCGGGACCGCCACACCATATATTTT. The chain links TRBV19 to TRBJ1-3; a weak D match, TRBD1 (5 bases). The CDR3 totals 13 residues. The germline V and J ends were trimmed by 5 bases and 8 bases, with 13 bases remaining between them. Germline-derived CDR1 and CDR2 are LNHDA and SQIVND (reference sequence).

The chain joins TRBV11-3 to TRBJ1-2, with TRBD1 matching 10 bases. Germline V lookup: CDR1 SGHNT, CDR2 YENEEA. CDR3 size: 13 residues. Trimming took 5 bases from V and 6 from J; bases not matched to a gene: 3. The CDR3 is CASSQGQGHGYTF. The CDR3 DNA follows: TGTGCCAGCAGCCAGGGACAGGGGCATGGCTACACCTTC.